Listed below are T cell receptor beta chains from one sample, sequenced in a study of regulatory T cells in long-lasting Graves disease. MiXCR was run by TCRdb on the multiplex PCR reads, yielding one entry per CDR3 protein. The sample has 580,000 or so distinct CDR3 sequences, about 16% seen once. The same data also contributed to another study, on T cells in Graves' hyperthyroidism and ophthalmopathy.

The input for sequencing was peripheral blood mononuclear cells (PBMCs), taken at new diagnosis, from a patient treated with antithyroid drugs. The receptors were sampled from a young man with Graves disease. Each CDR3 is given with its conserved first and last residue. The order of the fields is CDR3 DNA, CDR3 protein, J gene, V gene, clone size, D gene. The D gene is left open where the match is weak. A row's size may be missing; if present it is once, few, many or a size class.

TGTGCCAGCAGTTTATTAGGGCCCTGGGGGGAAGCTTTCTTT,CASSLLGPWGEAFF,TRBJ1-1,TRBV28,few,NA
TGTGCCAGCAGTTTTCCGCAGGAGCCGAACACTGAAGCTTTCTTT,CASSFPQEPNTEAFF,TRBJ1-1,TRBV28,few,NA
TGCAGTGGCCAGAACACAGATACGCAGTATTTT,CSGQNTDTQYF,TRBJ2-3,TRBV20-1,NA,NA
TGTGCTAGCAGCTCTGGACTGAACGGGGGGGATACGCAGTATTTT,CASSSGLNGGDTQYF,TRBJ2-3,TRBV7-7,few,TRBD2
TGTGCCAGCACTGGACTAGCGCCAAATTGGGAGACCCAGTACTTC,CASTGLAPNWETQYF,TRBJ2-5,TRBV28,many,TRBD2
TGTGCCAGTAGTATGCGGGTTTCGAACACCGGGGAGCTGTTTTTT,CASSMRVSNTGELFF,TRBJ2-2,TRBV19,few,NA
TGCGCCAGCAGCGATCCGGGGGGGAACACTGAAGCTTTCTTT,CASSDPGGNTEAFF,TRBJ1-1,TRBV5-1,many,NA
TGTGCCATCAGTGAGAGGGGTCCTAACTATGGCTACACCTTC,CAISERGPNYGYTF,TRBJ1-2,TRBV10-3,many,NA
TGCGCCAGCAGCTTCGAGGGTATACCTGGAAACACCATATATTTT,CASSFEGIPGNTIYF,TRBJ1-3,TRBV5-1,once,NA
TGTGCCTGGAGGACGGGGGCCTCCTACAATGAGCAGTTCTTC,CAWRTGASYNEQFF,TRBJ2-1,TRBV30,few,NA
TGTGCCACCGGGGGCGGGAGCTCCTACAATGAGCAGTTCTTC,CATGGGSSYNEQFF,TRBJ2-1,TRBV6-1,few,NA
TGCAGCGGCTCGAGAAGGGGGGGAGGCACAGATACGCAGTATTTT,CSGSRRGGGTDTQYF,TRBJ2-3,TRBV29-1,many,NA
TGTGCCAGCAGGCTCGCCGGGCGGGGCTACGAGCAGTACTTC,CASRLAGRGYEQYF,TRBJ2-7,TRBV27,NA,NA
TGTGCCAGCTCCCAAACCGGGACAGGAAATTCACCCCTCCACTTT,CASSQTGTGNSPLHF,TRBJ1-6,TRBV18,NA,TRBD1
TGTGCCAGCAGCTCCCGGACGCAGTATTTT,CASSSRTQYF,TRBJ2-3,TRBV7-9,many,NA
TGTGCCAGCAGCCAGTCGGGACAGGGGGGAACAGATACGCAGTATTTT,CASSQSGQGGTDTQYF,TRBJ2-3,TRBV7-3,NA,TRBD1
TGTGCCAGCAGGAGACAAGAAGCAGACAATCAGCCCCAGCATTTT,CASRRQEADNQPQHF,TRBJ1-5,TRBV2,many,NA
TGTGCCATCAGTGACGGGGGAGGGATCGGGAATGAGCAGTTCTTC,CAISDGGGIGNEQFF,TRBJ2-1,TRBV10-3,NA,TRBD2
TGTGCCAGCAGTGTTGTTCAGGGGGCAAACTCTGGGGCCAACGTCCTGACTTTC,CASSVVQGANSGANVLTF,TRBJ2-6,TRBV2,few,TRBD1
TGTGCCTGGAGTCGCAATGGGCAGTTCTTC,CAWSRNGQFF,TRBJ2-1,TRBV30,NA,NA
TGTGCCTGGACTGCATTCTATTCGGGCGGCTACACCTTC,CAWTAFYSGGYTF,TRBJ1-2,TRBV30,NA,NA
TGTGCCAGCTCACCACCGGCAGCAGGTTACAATGAGCAGTTCTTC,CASSPPAAGYNEQFF,TRBJ2-1,TRBV18,few,NA
TGTGCCATCAGGGGGACAGGGGGTAATGAGCCCCAGCATTTT,CAIRGTGGNEPQHF,TRBJ1-5,TRBV10-3,few,TRBD1
TGCAGCGTGGCAGGGTATTCCTACAATGAGCAGTTCTTC,CSVAGYSYNEQFF,TRBJ2-1,TRBV29-1,many,NA
TGTGCCAGCAGTTTGGGACTAGCTGGTTCCCAGTACTTC,CASSLGLAGSQYF,TRBJ2-5,TRBV12-3/TRBV12-4,few,TRBD2
TGTGCCAGCAGCCAAGTCTCGGGACAGGGGTTAGCAGATACGCAGTATTTT,CASSQVSGQGLADTQYF,TRBJ2-3,TRBV3-1,NA,TRBD1
TGTGCCAGCAGGATATTCGGGACTAGCGGCTACAATGAGCAGTTCTTC,CASRIFGTSGYNEQFF,TRBJ2-1,TRBV28,NA,TRBD2
TGCAGTGCTCCCAGCAGGACAGGGGATCAGCCCCAGCATTTT,CSAPSRTGDQPQHF,TRBJ1-5,TRBV20-1,NA,TRBD1
TGTGCCAGCAGCTTAGCGCTAGGGGTGCGCGGCTACACCTTC,CASSLALGVRGYTF,TRBJ1-2,TRBV7-8,many,NA
TGTGCCAGCAGCTCTGGGGGGCAGGGGTACGAGCAGTACTTC,CASSSGGQGYEQYF,TRBJ2-7,TRBV5-6,NA,NA
TGTGCCAGCAGCGTAGCAGGAGCAGACCAAGAGACCCAGTACTTC,CASSVAGADQETQYF,TRBJ2-5,TRBV9,NA,NA
TGTGCCAGCAGCCGGTTGTCGGGAGGGCCCAACACAGATACGCAGTATTTT,CASSRLSGGPNTDTQYF,TRBJ2-3,TRBV11-2,many,TRBD2
TGTGCCAGCAGCTCGGCCCGGGACTTCAATGAGCAGTTCTTC,CASSSARDFNEQFF,TRBJ2-1,TRBV13,few,NA
TGTGCCAGCAGCTCGAAATTGGCGGCGAGCACAGATACGCAGTATTTT,CASSSKLAASTDTQYF,TRBJ2-3,TRBV5-4,few,NA
TGTGCCAGCAGTCGTGGACTAGCGGGATTGACCGGGGAGCTGTTTTTT,CASSRGLAGLTGELFF,TRBJ2-2,TRBV6-1,NA,TRBD2
TGTGCTAGTGGCACGAGATTGGGGCGAAACACTGAAGCTTTCTTT,CASGTRLGRNTEAFF,TRBJ1-1,TRBV12-5,few,NA
TGTGCCAGCAGCCGGGACAGGGGGTCGGGCGAGCAGTACTTC,CASSRDRGSGEQYF,TRBJ2-7,TRBV7-2,NA,TRBD1
TGTGCCAGCAGTTCTCTAGCGGAGGTGACCTACGAGCAGTACTTC,CASSSLAEVTYEQYF,TRBJ2-7,TRBV5-4,NA,TRBD2
TGCAGTGCTAGAGATAGCCGTCTCTACAATGAGCAGTTCTTC,CSARDSRLYNEQFF,TRBJ2-1,TRBV20-1,NA,NA
TGTGCCAGCAGCCCGGGGACAGGGGGCTATTCCTACGAGCAGTACTTC,CASSPGTGGYSYEQYF,TRBJ2-7,TRBV7-9,few,TRBD1
TGTGCCAGCAGTTCCACTCATAGCGAGCAGTACTTC,CASSSTHSEQYF,TRBJ2-7,TRBV28,many,NA
TGTGCCTGGAGTGTCCCAAATCGACACTCCTACGAGCAGTACTTC,CAWSVPNRHSYEQYF,TRBJ2-7,TRBV30,many,NA
TGTGCCGACAGTTTATCAAACTCTGGGGCCAACGTCCTGACTTTC,CADSLSNSGANVLTF,TRBJ2-6,TRBV12-3/TRBV12-4,NA,NA
TGTGCCTGGAGTGAGACAGGGGCTAACTATGGCTACACCTTC,CAWSETGANYGYTF,TRBJ1-2,TRBV30,NA,TRBD1
TGTGCCAGCAGCTCCCGGGACAGTATCGGGGCCGAGCAGTACTTC,CASSSRDSIGAEQYF,TRBJ2-7,TRBV13,many,TRBD1
TGTGCCAGCAGTTCCGGACTAAGCTCCTATAATTCACCCCTCCACTTT,CASSSGLSSYNSPLHF,TRBJ1-6,TRBV28,few,NA
TGTGCCAGCGAGGGGACAGGGACTGAAGCTTTCTTT,CASEGTGTEAFF,TRBJ1-1,TRBV2,many,TRBD1
TGTGCCGGCAGTTTCAGGGCTGGGGCCAACGTCCTGACTTTC,CAGSFRAGANVLTF,TRBJ2-6,TRBV12-3/TRBV12-4,NA,NA
TGTGCCACCAGTGACCCAGGGGATGAGCAGTTCTTC,CATSDPGDEQFF,TRBJ2-1,TRBV24-1,NA,NA
TGCGCCAGCAGGATGGGACAGGGTAGCACCGGGGAGCTGTTTTTT,CASRMGQGSTGELFF,TRBJ2-2,TRBV5-1,NA,TRBD1
TGTGCCAGCAGTTTACCCCCGGGGCTTGAAGCTTTCTTT,CASSLPPGLEAFF,TRBJ1-1,TRBV12-3/TRBV12-4,many,NA
TGCGCCAGCAGCTTGGGGGTGGACTGGGGGAACAATGAGCAGTTCTTC,CASSLGVDWGNNEQFF,TRBJ2-1,TRBV5-1,many,NA
TGCAGTGCTAGATTGGACCGGGACTTGTGGGAGACCCAGTACTTC,CSARLDRDLWETQYF,TRBJ2-5,TRBV20-1,many,NA
TGCAGCGTTGCGGACAGGGGTAACACTGAAGCTTTCTTT,CSVADRGNTEAFF,TRBJ1-1,TRBV29-1,many,TRBD1